This T cell receptor (beta chain) is drawn from a study of cytomegalovirus exposure and HLA in healthy donors. Study background: Roughly 92 million unique TCRs, all from HLA-typed donors, were included in an early release of the data. Within the Caucasian-associated ancestry cluster were around 81% of the approximately 390 genotyped donors. General observations from the study: Productive status was seen about 90% or about 30% of the time for most TCR beta V segments in an earlier analysis. HLA allele associations emerged for around 16,000 TCR beta sequences in a later analysis, at 0.05 false discovery rate.

PCR amplification relied on 60 Vbeta primers (plus 13 Jbeta primers). Produced via immunoSEQ multiplex PCR; TCRdb's table is partial and in-frame only. The table shows some 200,000 clones, with over 70% occurring only once. On this clone: Antigen: not known.

CDR3 length: 14 amino acids. The germline CDR1 and CDR2 sequences are SGHTA and FQGTGA. Trimming removed 5 bases at V and 5 bases at J, with 12 bases between. This sequence was found in a woman aged 30 to 39 in good health and CMV-seronegative. The V and J genes are TRBV7-3 and TRBJ2-2; D remains ambiguous. The material sequenced was PBMCs. The CDR3 DNA follows: TGTGCCAGCAGCGCTCCTATAGCAACCGGGGAGCTGTTTTTT. It encodes CASSAPIATGELFF.